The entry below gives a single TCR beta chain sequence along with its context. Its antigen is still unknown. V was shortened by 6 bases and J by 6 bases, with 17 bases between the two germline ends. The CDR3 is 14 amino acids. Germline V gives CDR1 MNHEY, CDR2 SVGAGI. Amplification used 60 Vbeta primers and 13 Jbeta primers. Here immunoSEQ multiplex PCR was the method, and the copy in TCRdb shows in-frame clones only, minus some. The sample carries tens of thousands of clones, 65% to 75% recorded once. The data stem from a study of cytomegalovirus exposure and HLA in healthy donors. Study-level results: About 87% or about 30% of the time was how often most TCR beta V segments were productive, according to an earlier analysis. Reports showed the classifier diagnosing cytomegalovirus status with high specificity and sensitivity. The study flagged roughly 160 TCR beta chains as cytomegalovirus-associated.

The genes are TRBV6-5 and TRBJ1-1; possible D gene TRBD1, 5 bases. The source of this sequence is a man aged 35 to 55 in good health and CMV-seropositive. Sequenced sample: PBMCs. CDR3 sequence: CASRGDSWGAEAFF. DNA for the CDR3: TGTGCCAGCAGAGGCGACAGTTGGGGGGCTGAAGCTTTCTTT.